Presented here are 17 T cell receptor beta chains from one specimen sequenced in a study of graft-versus-host responses after intestinal transplantation. Sequenced by immunoSEQ multiplex PCR; TCRdb stores in-frame clones only, minus some. In the table there are around 30,000 clones, around four fifths of which are singletons. The material sequenced was PBMCs, taken 28 days after intestinal transplant. The source of these receptors is a human patient who received an intestinal transplant, so some T cells may come from the graft donor.

J is TRBJ2-3 and V is TRBV7-9; D possibly corresponds to TRBD2 (5 bases). The CDR3 has 15 amino acids. The germline V and J ends were trimmed by 5 bases and 7 bases, with 19 bases remaining between them. Germline V gene lookup returns CDR1 SEHNR and CDR2 FQNEAQ (reference sequence). The CDR3 region has the DNA TGTGCCAGCAGCCCAATAATAAGCGGTCGTCATACGCAGTATTTT. This gives the protein CASSPIISGRHTQYF.

This sequence joins TRBV7-6 and TRBJ1-5, with 8 bases matching TRBD1. Germline-derived CDR1 and CDR2 are SGHVS and FNYEAQ. The V and J ends lost 0 bases and 1 base, in that order; junction bases with no gene match: 5. The CDR3 runs to 17 residues. This CDR3 is CASSLARDRTSNQPQHF. The DNA of the CDR3 is TGTGCCAGCAGCTTAGCCCGGGACAGGACGAGCAATCAGCCCCAGCATTTT.

This chain links TRBV10-3 with TRBJ2-2; the match to TRBD2 covers 11 bases. This CDR3 comprises 18 residues. The trim removed 2 bases at V and 0 bases at J, leaving 5 bases unmatched. From germline, CDR1 is ENHRY and CDR2 SYGVKD. CDR3: CAISETSGSRTNTGELFF. CDR3 bases: TGTGCCATCAGTGAGACTAGCGGGAGTCGAACGAACACCGGGGAGCTGTTTTTT.

V and J are TRBV5-4 and TRBJ2-5; 13 nucleotides line up with TRBD2. The V segment lost 4 bases and the J segment 4 bases; nucleotides outside the gene matches: 10. The CDR3 totals 17 residues. Germline V gene lookup returns CDR1 SGHNT and CDR2 YYREEE (reference sequence). The CDR3 reads CASSLGLAGVVGETQYF. The CDR3 nucleotides read TGTGCCAGCAGCCTCGGACTAGCGGGAGTAGTAGGAGAGACCCAGTACTTC.

V usage is TRBV6-5 and J usage is TRBJ2-7; D call uncertain. Germline V gene data show CDR1 as MNHEY and CDR2 as SVGAGI. V was trimmed by 2 bases and J by 2 bases, leaving 7 bases between them. The CDR3 spans 13 residues. Written as DNA, the CDR3 is TGTGCCAGCAGTTACGCACTTGCCTACGAGCAGTACTTC. Protein sequence: CASSYALAYEQYF.

This clone was seen only once. The rearrangement links TRBV7-9 to TRBJ2-7; 8 nucleotides match TRBD1. The junction had 9 bases not matched to a gene; V was cut back by 5 bases and J by 6 bases. In germline, CDR1 is SEHNR, CDR2 FQNEAQ (reference sequence). The CDR3 loop spans 14 amino acids. Here the CDR3 DNA reads TGTGCCAGCAGCCGTCGGACAGGGTTCCTCGAGCAGTACTTC. Translation: CASSRRTGFLEQYF.

The rearrangement uses TRBV6-5 and TRBJ1-2, with 7 bases matching TRBD1. From germline, CDR1 is MNHEY and CDR2 SVGAGI. This CDR3 spans 13 amino acids. The V gene end was trimmed by 6 bases and the J gene end by 4 bases; junction bases not matched to a gene: 5. CDR3 sequence: CASSGTEFYGYTF. CDR3 in DNA: TGTGCCAGCAGCGGGACAGAGTTCTATGGCTACACCTTC.

This clone was observed once. The chain employs TRBV6-1 and TRBJ1-2; D call uncertain. The germline V gene encodes CDR1 MNHNS and CDR2 SASEGT. There are 14 residues in the CDR3. Deletions cut 2 bases from V and 4 bases from J, with 11 bases between. Written as DNA, the CDR3 is TGTGCCAGCAGTGAAAGTGGCAGGAGCTATGGCTACACCTTC. As protein: CASSESGRSYGYTF.

The gene calls are TRBV6-1 and TRBJ1-2; a weak D match, TRBD1 (6 bases). The germline V gene encodes CDR1 MNHNS and CDR2 SASEGT. CDR3 length: 13 amino acids. V lost 2 bases and J lost 4, with 8 bases in between. This chain's CDR3 is CASSEIRGYGYTF. CDR3 in DNA: TGTGCCAGCAGTGAAATCAGGGGCTATGGCTACACCTTC.

The V gene is TRBV6-4, the J gene TRBJ2-7, with D maybe TRBD1 (5 bases). Germline CDR1 and CDR2: MRHNA and SNTAGT. Trimming took off 6 bases at V and 2 bases at J, with 14 bases between the two ends. This CDR3 is 14 amino acids long. Here the CDR3 reads CASREQAIPYEQYF. CDR3 bases: TGTGCCAGCAGAGAACAGGCTATACCCTACGAGCAGTACTTC.

The chain has TRBV5-5 and TRBJ1-2, with D unresolved. The V end was cut by 4 bases, the J end by 5 bases, with 12 bases between. The V gene's germline CDR1 is SGHKS and CDR2 YYEKEE (reference sequence). This CDR3 region has 13 residues. The CDR3 sequence: CASSTLGRYGYTF. For the CDR3, the DNA is TGTGCCAGCAGCACCCTCGGCAGATATGGCTACACCTTC.

The rearrangement links TRBV5-6 to TRBJ1-1; 9 bases are shared with TRBD1. Germline CDR1 SGHDT, CDR2 YYEEEE. V was pared by 3 bases and J by 8 bases, with 2 bases of the junction left unmatched. This CDR3 has 12 amino acids. The CDR3 here is CASSYGQGEAFF. Written as DNA, the CDR3 is TGTGCCAGCAGCTATGGACAGGGGGAAGCTTTCTTT. Looking up the rest from reference TRBV5-6 and TRBJ1-1 gives the full variable domain: DAGVTQSPTHLIKTRGQQVTLRCSPKSGHDTVSWYQQALGQGPQFIFQYYEEEERQRGNFPDRFSGHQFPNYSSELNVNALLLGDSALYLCASSYGQGEAFFGQGTRLTVV.

This chain joins TRBV2 and TRBJ2-1; TRBD2 aligns across 7 bases. This CDR3 is built from 15 residues. Per the germline V gene, CDR1 is SNHLY and CDR2 is FYNNEI. The ends lost 8 bases at V and 6 bases at J; junction bases unmatched: 13. CDR3 in amino acids: CASSPGGEAFNEQFF. CDR3 DNA sequence: TGTGCCAGCTCCCCTGGGGGGGAGGCCTTCAATGAGCAGTTCTTC. Using reference TRBV2 and TRBJ2-1 for the parts outside the CDR3, the full variable domain is EPEVTQTPSHQVTQMGQEVILRCVPISNHLYFYWYRQILGQKVEFLVSFYNNEISEKSEIFDDQFSVERPDGSNFTLKIRSTKLEDSAMYFCASSPGGEAFNEQFFGPGTRLTVL.

CDR3 sequence (DNA): TGTGCCAGCGGCCCTGGGGACACCATATATTTT. Its protein product is CASGPGDTIYF. The chain joins TRBV5-6 to TRBJ1-3; no clear D gene. Germline CDR1 SGHDT, CDR2 YYEEEE. CDR3 length: 11 amino acids. V was clipped by 7 bases and J by 8 bases, with 10 bases between them.

There are a few counts of this clone. V gene TRBV28 combines with J gene TRBJ2-1, with TRBD2 matching 10 bases. Per germline, CDR1 MDHEN and CDR2 SYDVKM. V dropped 4 bases and J dropped 2; count of bases not matched to a gene: 5. The CDR3 contains 16 residues. The CDR3 sequence is CASSSLLAGAYNEQFF. The CDR3 DNA is TGTGCCAGCAGTTCCCTTCTAGCGGGGGCCTACAATGAGCAGTTCTTC.

The chain has TRBV7-9 and TRBJ2-3; 9 positions match TRBD2. Trimming removed 5 bases from V and 2 bases from J; junction bases left unmatched: 11. The germline V gene has CDR1 SEHNR and CDR2 FQNEAQ (reference sequence). CDR3 length equals 17 residues. The CDR3 is CASSRQSSGTPTDTQYF. The CDR3 region has the DNA TGTGCCAGCAGCAGACAATCTAGCGGGACCCCCACAGATACGCAGTATTTT.

This chain connects TRBV6-9 to TRBJ1-1, with no clear D. The CDR3 has 10 amino acids. V was trimmed by 5 bases and J by 11 bases, leaving 9 bases between them. Germline CDR1 reads MNHGY; CDR2 reads SVAAGI. This CDR3 reads CASSERWAFF. The CDR3 bases are TGTGCCAGCAGTGAACGTTGGGCTTTCTTT.